Listed below are T cell receptor beta chains from one sample, sequenced in a study of blood T cell repertoires in COVID-19. Generated by immunoSEQ multiplex PCR, the TCRdb table keeps only in-frame clones and is missing some. The data contain some 360,000 clones, roughly 90% of them singletons. Sequencing was performed on PBMCs or T cells enriched from blood (not recorded which). These receptors were taken from a woman in her 30s who had been exposed to COVID-19. The CDR3 runs from the conserved cysteine through the conserved F or W. Where a row states a size, it is once, few, many or the class of an expanded clone; other rows omit it.

J gene | clone size | V gene | CDR3 protein
TRBJ2-3 | once | TRBV7-9 | CASSLGASGSTDTQYF
TRBJ2-7 | . | TRBV13 | CASSLGRPGTIRYEQYF
TRBJ1-2 | . | TRBV7-2 | CASSPGPRRGYGYTF
TRBJ1-1 | . | TRBV19 | CASSHYTNTEAFF
TRBJ1-2 | . | TRBV5-5 | CASSQVQGHHTF
TRBJ2-3 | . | TRBV7-2 | CASSLSGGSGSDTQYF
TRBJ1-3 | . | TRBV27 | CASGQGSGNTIYF
TRBJ1-1 | . | TRBV19 | CASSIDRGLVNTEAFF
TRBJ2-3 | . | TRBV28 | CASSSPPGLAHTQYF
TRBJ2-7 | . | TRBV5-1 | CATQEGSDRVYEQYF
TRBJ2-1 | . | TRBV5-8 | CASSYPTGKRNEQFF
TRBJ1-2 | . | TRBV6-5 | CASSYSRTGGGYGYTF
TRBJ2-1 | . | TRBV7-8 | CASSLGTSGLLRGYNEQFF
TRBJ2-1 | . | TRBV7-3 | CASSPTSAYNEQFF
TRBJ1-1 | once | TRBV7-9 | CASSPRRTGPGRAFF
TRBJ2-7 | . | TRBV15 | CATSTAMGQSSYEQYF
TRBJ1-2 | . | TRBV27 | CASSSAAGAEGYTF
TRBJ2-7 | . | TRBV28 | CASKSLADSYEQYF
TRBJ1-2 | . | TRBV28 | CASRDDGTANYGYTF
TRBJ2-1 | . | TRBV27 | CASSPRTSGSFDEQFF
TRBJ1-2 | . | TRBV28 | CASSERDSYGYTF
TRBJ1-2 | . | TRBV28 | CASSLTGRFGYTF
TRBJ1-1 | . | TRBV27 | CASSLSGGRTEAFF
TRBJ2-3 | . | TRBV7-6 | CASSLVRSSTDTQYF
TRBJ2-7 | once | TRBV10-3 | CAISSGTSGSSTYEQYF
TRBJ2-7 | . | TRBV7-9 | CASSLLTSYEQYF
TRBJ1-1 | . | TRBV3-1/TRBV3-2 | CASSLTSGATEAFF
TRBJ2-5 | . | TRBV10-2 | CASSVRRETQYF
TRBJ1-1 | . | TRBV30 | CAWSVRAGTKAFF
TRBJ2-1 | . | TRBV5-4 | CASRRSSPLWDEQFF
TRBJ2-1 | . | TRBV6-5 | CASSPGSRREQFF
TRBJ2-3 | once | TRBV28 | CASSPGSGMSTDTQYF
TRBJ2-2 | once | TRBV4-2 | CASSQENGRPGELFF
TRBJ1-5 | . | TRBV28 | CASSFHRGEGQPQHF
TRBJ2-7 | . | TRBV20-1 | CSASQPLGSYEQYF
TRBJ2-1 | . | TRBV7-9 | CASIYTSAVFYNEQFF
TRBJ1-1 | . | TRBV9 | CASSVGADLNTEAFF
TRBJ1-3 | . | TRBV15 | CATHAGGPGNTIYF
TRBJ2-3 | . | TRBV29-1 | CSVKTGSSSTDTQYF